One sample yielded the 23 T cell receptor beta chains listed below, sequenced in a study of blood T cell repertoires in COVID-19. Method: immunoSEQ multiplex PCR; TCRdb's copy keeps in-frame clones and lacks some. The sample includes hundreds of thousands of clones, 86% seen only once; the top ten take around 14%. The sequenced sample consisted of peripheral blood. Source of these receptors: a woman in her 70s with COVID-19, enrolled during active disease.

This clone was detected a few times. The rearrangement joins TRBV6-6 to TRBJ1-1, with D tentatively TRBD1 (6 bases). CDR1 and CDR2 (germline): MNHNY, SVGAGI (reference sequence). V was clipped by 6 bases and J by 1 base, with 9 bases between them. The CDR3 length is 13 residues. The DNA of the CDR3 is TGTGCCAGCAGCGAGGGACAGAACACTGAAGCTTTCTTT. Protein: CASSEGQNTEAFF.

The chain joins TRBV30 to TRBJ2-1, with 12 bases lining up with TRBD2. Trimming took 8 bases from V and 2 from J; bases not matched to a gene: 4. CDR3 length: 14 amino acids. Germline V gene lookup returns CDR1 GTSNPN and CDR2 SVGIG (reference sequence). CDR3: CAHSSGGAYNEQFF. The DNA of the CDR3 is TGTGCCCATTCTAGCGGGGGGGCCTACAATGAGCAGTTCTTC.

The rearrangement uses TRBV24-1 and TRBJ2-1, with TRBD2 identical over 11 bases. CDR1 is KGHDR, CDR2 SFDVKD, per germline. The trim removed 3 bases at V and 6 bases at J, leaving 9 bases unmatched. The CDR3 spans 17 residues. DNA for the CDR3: TGTGCCACCAGTGATCGGGCTAGCGGGGGGAAGGTCAATGAGCAGTTCTTC. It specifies CATSDRASGGKVNEQFF.

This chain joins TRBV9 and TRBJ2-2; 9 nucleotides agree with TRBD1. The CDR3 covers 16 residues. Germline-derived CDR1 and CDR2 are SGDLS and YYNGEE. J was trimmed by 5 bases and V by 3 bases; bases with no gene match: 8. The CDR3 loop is CASSDVRTGATGELFF. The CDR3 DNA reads TGTGCCAGCAGCGATGTCCGGACAGGGGCGACCGGGGAGCTGTTTTTT.

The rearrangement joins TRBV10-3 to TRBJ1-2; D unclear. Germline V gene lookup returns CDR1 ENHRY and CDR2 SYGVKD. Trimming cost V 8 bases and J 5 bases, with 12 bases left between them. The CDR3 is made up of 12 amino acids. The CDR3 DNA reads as TGTGCCATCTCCCCCCTTCCGTATGGCTACACCTTC. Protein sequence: CAISPLPYGYTF.

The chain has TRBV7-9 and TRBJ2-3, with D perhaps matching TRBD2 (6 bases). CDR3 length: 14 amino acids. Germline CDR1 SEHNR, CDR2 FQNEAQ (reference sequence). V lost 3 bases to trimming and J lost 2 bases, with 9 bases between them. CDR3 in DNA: TGTGCCAGCAGCTTGGGACTGCACACAGATACGCAGTATTTT. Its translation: CASSLGLHTDTQYF.

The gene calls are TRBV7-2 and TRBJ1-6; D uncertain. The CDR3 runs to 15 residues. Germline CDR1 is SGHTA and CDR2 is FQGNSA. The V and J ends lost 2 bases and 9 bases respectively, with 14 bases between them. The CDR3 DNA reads TGTGCCAGCAGCTTAAGTAGGATAGTAGCTTCACCCCTCCACTTT. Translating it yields CASSLSRIVASPLHF.

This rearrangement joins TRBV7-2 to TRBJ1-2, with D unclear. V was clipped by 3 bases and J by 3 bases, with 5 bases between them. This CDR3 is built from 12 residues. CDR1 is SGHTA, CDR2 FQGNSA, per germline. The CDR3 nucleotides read TGTGCCAGCAGCTTTCCCGACTATGGCTACACCTTC. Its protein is CASSFPDYGYTF.

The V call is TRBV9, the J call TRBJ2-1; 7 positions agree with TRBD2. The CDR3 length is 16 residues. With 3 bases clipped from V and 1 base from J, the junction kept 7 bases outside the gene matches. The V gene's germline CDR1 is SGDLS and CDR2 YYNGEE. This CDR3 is CASSAGGSGSYNEQFF. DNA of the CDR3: TGTGCCAGCAGCGCGGGGGGTAGCGGGTCCTACAATGAGCAGTTCTTC.

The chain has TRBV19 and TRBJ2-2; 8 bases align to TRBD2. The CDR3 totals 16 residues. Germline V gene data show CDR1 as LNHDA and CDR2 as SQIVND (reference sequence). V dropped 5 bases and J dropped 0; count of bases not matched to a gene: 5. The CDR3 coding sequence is TGTGCCAGTAGTTACCGGGGGGGCTCGAACACCGGGGAGCTGTTTTTT. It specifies CASSYRGGSNTGELFF.

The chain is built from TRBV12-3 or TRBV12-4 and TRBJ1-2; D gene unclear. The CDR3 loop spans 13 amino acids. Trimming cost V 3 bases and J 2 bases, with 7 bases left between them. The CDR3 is CASSFSPNYGYTF. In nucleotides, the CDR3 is TGTGCCAGCAGTTTTTCCCCGAACTATGGCTACACCTTC.

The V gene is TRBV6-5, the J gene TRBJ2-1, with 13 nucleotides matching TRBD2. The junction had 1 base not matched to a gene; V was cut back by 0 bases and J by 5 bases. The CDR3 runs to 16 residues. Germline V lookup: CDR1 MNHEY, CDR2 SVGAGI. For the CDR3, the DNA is TGTGCCAGCAGTTACTCTGGACTAGCGGGGGACAATGAGCAGTTCTTC. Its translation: CASSYSGLAGDNEQFF.

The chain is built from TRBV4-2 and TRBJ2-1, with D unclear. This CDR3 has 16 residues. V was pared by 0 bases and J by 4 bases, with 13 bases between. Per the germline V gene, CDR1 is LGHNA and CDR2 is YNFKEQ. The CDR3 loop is CASSQEVDPGYNEQFF. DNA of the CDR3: TGTGCCAGCAGCCAAGAAGTTGACCCAGGTTACAATGAGCAGTTCTTC.

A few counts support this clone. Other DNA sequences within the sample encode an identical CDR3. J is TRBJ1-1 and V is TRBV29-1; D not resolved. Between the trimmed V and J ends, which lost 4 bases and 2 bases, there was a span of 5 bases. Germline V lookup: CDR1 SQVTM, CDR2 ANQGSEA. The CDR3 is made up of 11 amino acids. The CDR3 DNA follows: TGCAGCGTTGGAGTAAACACTGAAGCTTTCTTT. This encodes CSVGVNTEAFF.

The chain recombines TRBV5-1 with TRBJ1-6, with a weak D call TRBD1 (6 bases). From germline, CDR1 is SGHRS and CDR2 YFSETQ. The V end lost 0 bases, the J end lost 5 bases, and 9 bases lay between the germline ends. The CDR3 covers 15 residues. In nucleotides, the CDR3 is TGCGCCAGCAGCTTGGAAGGGGGGGATAATTCACCCCTCCACTTT. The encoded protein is CASSLEGGDNSPLHF. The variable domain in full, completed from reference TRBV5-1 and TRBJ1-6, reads KAGVTQTPRYLIKTRGQQVTLSCSPISGHRSVSWYQQTPGQGLQFLFEYFSETQRNKGNFPGRFSGRQFSNSRSEMNVSTLELGDSALYLCASSLEGGDNSPLHFGNGTRLTVT.

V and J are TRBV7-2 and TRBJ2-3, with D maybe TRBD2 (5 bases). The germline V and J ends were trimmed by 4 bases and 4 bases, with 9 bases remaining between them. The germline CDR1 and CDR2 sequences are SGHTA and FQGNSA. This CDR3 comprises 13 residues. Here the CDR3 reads CASSYTRADTQYF. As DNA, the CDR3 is TGTGCCAGCAGCTATACTAGAGCAGATACGCAGTATTTT.

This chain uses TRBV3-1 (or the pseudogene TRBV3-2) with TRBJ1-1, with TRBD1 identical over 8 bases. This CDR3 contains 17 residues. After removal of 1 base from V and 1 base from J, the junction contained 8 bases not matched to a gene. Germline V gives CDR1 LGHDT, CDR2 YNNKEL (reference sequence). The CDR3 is CASSQVWAGGTNTEAFF. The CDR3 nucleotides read TGTGCCAGCAGCCAAGTTTGGGCAGGGGGCACGAACACTGAAGCTTTCTTT.

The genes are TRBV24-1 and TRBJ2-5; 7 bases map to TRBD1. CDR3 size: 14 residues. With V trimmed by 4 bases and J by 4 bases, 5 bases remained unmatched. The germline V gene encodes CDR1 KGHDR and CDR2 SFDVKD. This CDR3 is CATSDKGAVETQYF. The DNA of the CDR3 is TGTGCCACCAGTGACAAGGGGGCAGTAGAGACCCAGTACTTC.

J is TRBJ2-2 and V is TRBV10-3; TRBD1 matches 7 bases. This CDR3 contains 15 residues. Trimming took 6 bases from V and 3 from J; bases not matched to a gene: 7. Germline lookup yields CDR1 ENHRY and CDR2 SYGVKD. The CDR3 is CAISRQGGDTGELFF. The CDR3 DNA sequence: TGTGCCATCAGCCGACAGGGCGGTGACACCGGGGAGCTGTTTTTT.

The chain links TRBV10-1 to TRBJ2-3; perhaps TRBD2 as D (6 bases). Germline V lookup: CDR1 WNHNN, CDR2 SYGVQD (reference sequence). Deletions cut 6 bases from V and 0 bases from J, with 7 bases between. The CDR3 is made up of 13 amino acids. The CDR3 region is CASSGGSTDTQYF. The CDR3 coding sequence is TGCGCCAGCAGCGGGGGAAGCACAGATACGCAGTATTTT.

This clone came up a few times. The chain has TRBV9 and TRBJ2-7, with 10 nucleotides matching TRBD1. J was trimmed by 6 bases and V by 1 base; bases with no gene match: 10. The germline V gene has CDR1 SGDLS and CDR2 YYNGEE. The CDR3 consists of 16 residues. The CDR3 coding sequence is TGTGCCAGCAGCGTACAAGCCGGGACAGGGGCGAGCGAGCAGTACTTC. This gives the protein CASSVQAGTGASEQYF.

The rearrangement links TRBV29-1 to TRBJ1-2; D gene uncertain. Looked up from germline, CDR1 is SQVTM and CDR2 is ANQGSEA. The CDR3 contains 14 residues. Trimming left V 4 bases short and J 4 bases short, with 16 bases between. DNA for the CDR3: TGCAGCGTTGTCGCGGGGATGGGTGGCTATGGCTACACCTTC. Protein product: CSVVAGMGGYGYTF.

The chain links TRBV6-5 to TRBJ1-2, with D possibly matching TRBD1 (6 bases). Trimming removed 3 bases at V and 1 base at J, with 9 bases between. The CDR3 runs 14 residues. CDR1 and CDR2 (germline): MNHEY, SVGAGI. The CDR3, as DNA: TGTGCCAGCAGTTATGCAGGGGTTAACTATGGCTACACCTTC. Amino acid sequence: CASSYAGVNYGYTF.